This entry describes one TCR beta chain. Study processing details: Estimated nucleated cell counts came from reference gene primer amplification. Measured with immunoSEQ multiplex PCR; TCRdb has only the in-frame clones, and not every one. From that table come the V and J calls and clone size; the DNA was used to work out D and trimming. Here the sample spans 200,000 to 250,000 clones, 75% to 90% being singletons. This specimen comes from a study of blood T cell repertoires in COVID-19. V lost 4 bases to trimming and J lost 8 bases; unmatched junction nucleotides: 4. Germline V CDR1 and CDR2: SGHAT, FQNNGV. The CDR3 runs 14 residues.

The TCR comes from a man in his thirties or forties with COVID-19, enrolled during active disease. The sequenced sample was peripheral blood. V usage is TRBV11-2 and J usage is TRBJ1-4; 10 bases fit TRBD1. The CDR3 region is CASSSRDRGEKLFF. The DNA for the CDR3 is TGTGCCAGCAGCTCCCGGGACAGGGGCGAAAAACTGTTTTTT.